Following are 32 T cell receptor beta chains from one sample sequenced in a study of shared clonotypes between healthy human individuals. Only in-frame clones appear in the TCRdb table, and some are missing; sequencing was by immunoSEQ multiplex PCR. This sample carries some 1 million clones, 75% of them seen once, and the ten largest clones take about 1.5%. Sequences were obtained from memory CD4+ T cells sorted from blood. Subset reported: CD45RA-negative fraction. All receptors derive from a man aged 18 to 29 in good health.

In this sample, this clone turned up a few times. Other nucleotide sequences from this sample produce the same CDR3. This chain links TRBV19 with TRBJ2-3, with D perhaps matching TRBD2 (5 bases). V lost 1 base and J lost 6, with 5 bases in between. CDR1 and CDR2 from the germline V gene are LNHDA and SQIVND (reference sequence). The CDR3 totals 12 residues. The DNA of the CDR3 is TGTGCCAGTAGTATAGGGAGGGATACGCAGTATTTT. Encoded protein: CASSIGRDTQYF.

The genes are TRBV29-1 and TRBJ1-1; D is unclear. The length of the CDR3 is 18 residues. V dropped 0 bases and J dropped 0 bases, with 20 bases sitting between them. Germline V gene sequence: CDR1 SQVTM, CDR2 ANQGSEA. CDR3 coding DNA: TGCAGCGTTGAAGATCAACGTTTTCGTGTCGGGGTGAACACTGAAGCTTTCTTT. It encodes CSVEDQRFRVGVNTEAFF.

The chain joins TRBV18 to TRBJ2-3, with D possibly matching TRBD1 (6 bases). The germline V and J ends were trimmed by 0 bases and 1 base, with 8 bases remaining between them. This CDR3 comprises 15 residues. Germline V CDR1 and CDR2: KGHSH, LQKENI. Here the CDR3 reads CASSPPAGGTDTQYF. CDR3 nucleotide sequence: TGTGCCAGCTCACCACCAGCAGGGGGCACAGATACGCAGTATTTT.

This chain uses TRBV6-6 with TRBJ1-3; a weak D match, TRBD1 (6 bases). The CDR3 is 15 residues long. Germline CDR1 is MNHNY and CDR2 is SVGAGI (reference sequence). V was clipped by 6 bases and J by 0 bases, with 12 bases between them. CDR3 coding DNA: TGTGCCAGCAGACTCCCAGGGGCCTCTGGAAACACCATATATTTT. Amino acid sequence: CASRLPGASGNTIYF.

The chain joins TRBV5-1 to TRBJ2-7; 10 nucleotides line up with TRBD1. The CDR3 has 15 amino acids. V dropped 5 bases and J dropped 2; count of bases not matched to a gene: 7. Germline lookup yields CDR1 SGHRS and CDR2 YFSETQ. Written as DNA, the CDR3 is TGCGCCAGCAGTCTAGGGACAGGGGATCCCTACGAGCAGTACTTC. It translates to CASSLGTGDPYEQYF.

This clone was seen repeatedly, ten times or more. The rearrangement links TRBV29-1 to TRBJ1-1, with no clear D. Looked up from germline, CDR1 is SQVTM and CDR2 is ANQGSEA. V gave up 8 bases and J gave up 0 bases, with 10 bases separating them. The CDR3 consists of 12 residues. The CDR3 DNA is TGCAGCTCTGATATCTTGAACACTGAAGCTTTCTTT. Its protein product is CSSDILNTEAFF.

The gene calls are TRBV2 and TRBJ2-3; D might be TRBD2 (5 bases). Germline lookup yields CDR1 SNHLY and CDR2 FYNNEI. V was cut by 2 bases and J by 0 bases, with 9 bases left in between. This CDR3 is built from 15 residues. CDR3 residues: CASSEPGLSTDTQYF. The CDR3 DNA reads as TGTGCCAGCAGTGAACCCGGACTTAGCACAGATACGCAGTATTTT.

Many counts were recorded for this clone. V usage is TRBV9 and J usage is TRBJ2-1; TRBD1 might be the D (6 bases). Germline lookup yields CDR1 SGDLS and CDR2 YYNGEE. Trimming removed 3 bases at V and 8 bases at J, with 12 bases between. The CDR3 totals 13 residues. CDR3 DNA: TGTGCCAGCAGCGCCCAATACAGGGATGAGCAGTTCTTC. Its protein is CASSAQYRDEQFF.

V is TRBV27 and J is TRBJ1-5; 8 bases fit TRBD1. This CDR3 region has 17 residues. CDR1 is MNHEY, CDR2 SMNVEV, per germline (reference sequence). V lost 5 bases to trimming and J lost 2 bases; unmatched junction nucleotides: 11. Here the CDR3 DNA reads TGTGCCAGCAGTATCAACGGACAGGGTTACGGCAATCAGCCCCAGCATTTT. The encoded protein is CASSINGQGYGNQPQHF.

The CDR3: CASSADQKGAYEQYF. CDR3 in DNA: TGTGCCAGCAGCGCTGACCAAAAAGGAGCGTACGAGCAGTACTTC. The chain combines TRBV11-1 with TRBJ2-7; no clear D. V lost 5 bases and J lost 4, with 18 bases in between. The CDR3 length is 15 residues. CDR1 is SGHAT, CDR2 FQDESV, per germline (reference sequence).

This sequence joins TRBV5-1 and TRBJ2-7; 8 nucleotides agree with TRBD1. Per germline, CDR1 SGHRS and CDR2 YFSETQ. This CDR3 is 15 amino acids long. The trim removed 4 bases at V and 6 bases at J, leaving 12 bases unmatched. This CDR3 is CASSLQTGASGEQYF. CDR3 in DNA: TGCGCCAGCAGCCTCCAGACAGGGGCGAGCGGCGAGCAGTACTTC.

A few counts support this clone. The chain recombines TRBV7-3 with TRBJ2-2; D is possibly TRBD2 (6 bases). Trimming took 4 bases from V and 4 from J, leaving 10 bases between them. The CDR3 length is 14 residues. Germline lookup yields CDR1 SGHTA and CDR2 FQGTGA. The CDR3, as DNA: TGTGCCAGCAGCTCGGGGACTCCCACCGGGGAGCTGTTTTTT. It specifies CASSSGTPTGELFF.

This chain uses TRBV2 with TRBJ1-6, with 7 bases aligning to TRBD1. CDR3 length: 15 amino acids. Per germline, CDR1 SNHLY and CDR2 FYNNEI. Trimming at V came to 5 bases and at J to 5 bases, leaving 6 bases not matched to a gene. The CDR3: CASSYHRGDNSPLHF. CDR3 nucleotide sequence: TGTGCCAGCAGTTACCACAGGGGCGATAATTCACCCCTCCACTTT.

Here the CDR3 DNA reads TGCGCCAGCCGCACGGGACAGAACTACAATGAGCAGTTCTTC. Translation gives CASRTGQNYNEQFF. This chain connects TRBV5-1 to TRBJ2-1, with TRBD1 matching 7 bases. CDR3 length equals 14 residues. The V gene end was trimmed by 7 bases and the J gene end by 3 bases; junction bases not matched to a gene: 7. Germline V gene lookup returns CDR1 SGHRS and CDR2 YFSETQ. Full variable domain (missing parts from reference TRBV5-1 and TRBJ2-1): KAGVTQTPRYLIKTRGQQVTLSCSPISGHRSVSWYQQTPGQGLQFLFEYFSETQRNKGNFPGRFSGRQFSNSRSEMNVSTLELGDSALYLCASRTGQNYNEQFFGPGTRLTVL.

This clone was seen ten or more times. The chain couples TRBV7-8 to TRBJ2-1; TRBD1 aligns across 8 bases. Germline V gene lookup returns CDR1 SGHVS and CDR2 FQNEAQ. CDR3 length: 14 residues. V dropped 0 bases and J dropped 8; count of bases not matched to a gene: 3. The DNA of the CDR3 is TGTGCCAGCAGCTTAGCGCAGGGGGCCTATGAGCAGTTCTTC. It yields the protein CASSLAQGAYEQFF.

Remarks on this clone: This same CDR3 is encoded by further DNA sequences in the sample. The rearrangement uses TRBV4-1 and TRBJ1-5; D not certain. Germline loops: CDR1 MGHRA, CDR2 YSYEKL. The CDR3 spans 13 residues. Trimming removed 1 base from V and 4 bases from J, with 5 bases in between. This CDR3 reads CASSQGENQPQHF. The CDR3 DNA reads TGCGCCAGCAGCCAAGGGGAAAATCAGCCCCAGCATTTT.

This chain connects TRBV7-2 to TRBJ2-7; no reliable D call. From germline, CDR1 is SGHTA and CDR2 FQGNSA. The V end was cut by 4 bases, the J end by 5 bases, with 9 bases between. The CDR3 is 12 residues long. CDR3: CASSSRYNEQYF. Written as DNA, the CDR3 is TGTGCCAGCAGCTCTCGGTACAACGAGCAGTACTTC.

This chain links TRBV5-1 with TRBJ1-5; D gene ambiguous. The ends were cut back, 4 bases at V and 0 bases at J, with 11 bases in the middle. The CDR3 consists of 15 residues. From germline, CDR1 is SGHRS and CDR2 YFSETQ. CDR3: CASSPGGDSNQPQHF. In nucleotides, the CDR3 is TGCGCCAGCAGCCCGGGCGGAGATAGCAATCAGCCCCAGCATTTT.

The chain carries TRBV19 and TRBJ1-5; TRBD1 matches at 8 bases. This CDR3 spans 14 amino acids. Germline-derived CDR1 and CDR2 are LNHDA and SQIVND (reference sequence). Trimming took 7 bases from V and 6 from J; bases not matched to a gene: 8. CDR3 in amino acids: CASIDRGSGQPQHF. The CDR3 nucleotides read TGTGCCAGTATAGACAGGGGCTCGGGTCAGCCCCAGCATTTT.

V gene TRBV10-3 combines with J gene TRBJ2-7; 13 positions match TRBD2. The CDR3 covers 15 residues. V trimming: 4 bases; J trimming: 6 bases; junction bases outside the gene matches: 6. Germline V CDR1 and CDR2: ENHRY, SYGVKD. The CDR3 DNA reads as TGTGCCATCAGTGGGGGACTAGCGGGGTCCCGCGAGCAGTACTTC. It encodes CAISGGLAGSREQYF.

This rearrangement joins TRBV12-5 to TRBJ2-3; D is unresolved. Deletions cut 6 bases from V and 6 bases from J, with 22 bases between. The CDR3 extends over 16 amino acids. Germline CDR1 and CDR2: LGHNT and FRNRAP. The CDR3 DNA reads as TGTGCTAGTGGCCTGGTAACCTTCTTGGCAAGGGATACGCAGTATTTT. Protein product: CASGLVTFLARDTQYF.

This clone appeared many times. The same CDR3 can be traced to other DNA sequences in this sample. V usage is TRBV18 and J usage is TRBJ1-1; maybe TRBD1 (6 bases). CDR1 is KGHSH, CDR2 LQKENI, per germline. V lost 5 bases to trimming and J lost 1 base, with 8 bases between them. The CDR3 is 13 residues long. The CDR3 DNA is TGTGCCAGCTCAACAGGGAGGAACACTGAAGCTTTCTTT. Residues: CASSTGRNTEAFF. The variable domain in full, completed from reference TRBV18 and TRBJ1-1, reads NAGVMQNPRHLVRRRGQEARLRCSPMKGHSHVYWYRQLPEEGLKFMVYLQKENIIDESGMPKERFSAEFPKEGPSILRIQQVVRGDSAAYFCASSTGRNTEAFFGQGTRLTVV.

The chain links TRBV10-3 to TRBJ2-1; D unclear. The germline gives CDR1 ENHRY, CDR2 SYGVKD. CDR3 length: 11 amino acids. Trimming pared 3 bases from V and 7 bases from J, leaving 4 bases between. The CDR3 loop reads CAISDWNEQFF. CDR3 bases: TGTGCCATCAGTGATTGGAATGAGCAGTTCTTC.

This clone has more than one count but fewer than ten. This chain links TRBV4-2 with TRBJ2-2; tentatively, D is TRBD2 (5 bases). The germline CDR1 and CDR2 sequences are LGHNA and YNFKEQ. Trimming pared 1 base from V and 6 bases from J, leaving 9 bases between. The CDR3 totals 14 residues. The CDR3: CASSQAGLAGELFF. DNA for the CDR3: TGTGCCAGCAGCCAAGCGGGGTTAGCCGGGGAGCTGTTTTTT.

The chain employs TRBV2 and TRBJ2-7, with a possible D match to TRBD2 (5 bases). CDR3 length equals 14 residues. V lost 2 bases, J lost 0 bases, and 8 bases lay in between. Germline CDR1 reads SNHLY; CDR2 reads FYNNEI. CDR3 sequence reads: CASSEQRDSYEQYF. The CDR3 bases are TGTGCCAGCAGTGAACAACGGGACTCCTACGAGCAGTACTTC.

This sequence joins TRBV10-3 and TRBJ2-7; possibly TRBD1 for D (6 bases). CDR3 length: 13 amino acids. Germline V CDR1 and CDR2: ENHRY, SYGVKD. V dropped 6 bases and J dropped 5 bases, with 14 bases sitting between them. The CDR3 region is CAISSAGTHEQYF. The CDR3 DNA reads as TGTGCCATCAGCTCAGCTGGGACACACGAGCAGTACTTC.

This clone has only a few counts. This rearrangement joins TRBV21-1 to TRBJ1-4; the D call of TRBD1 is as the table states it, not checked on the DNA. TRBV21-1 is assigned pseudogene status. This CDR3 comprises 15 residues. The CDR3 sequence: CASSSPGGAHEKLFF. The CDR3 DNA reads TGTGCCAGCAGCTCCCCAGGGGGCGCGCATGAAAAACTGTTTTTT.

This clone was detected a few times. The same CDR3 also results from other DNA sequences found in this sample. This chain uses TRBV19 with TRBJ1-1, with 11 bases lining up with TRBD1. The trim removed 3 bases at V and 0 bases at J, leaving 3 bases unmatched. The V gene's germline CDR1 is LNHDA and CDR2 SQIVND (reference sequence). The CDR3 is 16 residues long. The CDR3 is CASSIGTGGVNTEAFF. CDR3 bases: TGTGCCAGTAGTATCGGGACAGGGGGTGTGAACACTGAAGCTTTCTTT. The complete variable domain, with remaining parts taken from reference TRBV19 and TRBJ1-1, reads DGGITQSPKYLFRKEGQNVTLSCEQNLNHDAMYWYRQDPGQGLRLIYYSQIVNDFQKGDIAEGYSVSREKKESFPLTVTSAQKNPTAFYLCASSIGTGGVNTEAFFGQGTRLTVV.

Concerning this clone: A far larger clone is just one base off, so this is likely a read error. The genes are TRBV7-9 and TRBJ1-2; no reliable D call. The CDR3 is made up of 14 amino acids. From germline, CDR1 is SEHNR and CDR2 FQNEAQ (reference sequence). V lost 5 bases, J lost 4 bases, and 14 bases lay in between. The CDR3 DNA reads TGTGCCAGCAGCGCGGACCTAGTTGGCTATGGCTACACCTTC. Its translation: CASSADLVGYGYTF.

This clone was recorded once. The same CDR3 can be traced to other DNA sequences in this sample. The chain recombines TRBV6-1 with TRBJ2-7; 11 bases map to TRBD1. The germline CDR1 and CDR2 sequences are MNHNS and SASEGT. V lost 6 bases to trimming and J lost 0 bases; unmatched junction nucleotides: 1. This CDR3 has 14 residues. CDR3 sequence (DNA): TGTGCCAGCAGGGGGACAGGGGGCTCCTACGAGCAGTACTTC. Protein: CASRGTGGSYEQYF.

This chain joins TRBV18 and TRBJ2-1; no reliable D call. The CDR3 has 13 amino acids. Germline V gene sequence: CDR1 KGHSH, CDR2 LQKENI. The V end was cut by 3 bases, the J end by 12 bases, with 15 bases between. As DNA, the CDR3 is TGTGCCAGCTCACCTCCCCAGACAAGGCTGCAGTTCTTC. As protein: CASSPPQTRLQFF.

This chain connects TRBV7-8 to TRBJ2-1, with 8 nucleotides matching TRBD2. CDR1 is SGHVS and CDR2 is FQNEAQ in the germline V gene. V was pared by 3 bases and J by 6 bases, with 7 bases of the junction left unmatched. CDR3 length: 15 amino acids. The CDR3: CASSLDGRAANEQFF. For the CDR3, the DNA is TGTGCCAGCAGCTTGGACGGGAGGGCCGCCAATGAGCAGTTCTTC.